What follows describes a single T cell receptor beta chain. Unique-molecular-identifier-tagged TCR beta cDNA libraries were used. One entry per CDR3 protein results from TCRdb running MiXCR on the PCR reads. The data hold about 380,000 distinct CDR3 sequences, with approximately 38% observed a single time. This sample is part of a study of post-analysis software for immune sequencing data. The sequence was collected from a girl aged 5-17 years with multiple sclerosis. The material sequenced was blood.

This chain's CDR3 is CAISEEGGTGVKETQYF. CDR3 DNA: TGTGCCATCAGTGAGGAAGGCGGGACAGGGGTTAAAGAGACCCAGTACTTC. This chain connects TRBV10-3 to TRBJ2-5, with TRBD1 matching 10 bases. The CDR3 spans 17 residues. In germline, CDR1 is ENHRY, CDR2 SYGVKD. V lost 2 bases and J lost 3; bases outside the gene matches: 9.